The subject of this entry is one T cell receptor (beta chain). Its antigen is unidentified. The sample belongs to a study of shared clonotypes between healthy human individuals. Positively selected for CCR7, the CD45RO-negative cells used as naive CD8 cells excluded terminally differentiated effector memory CD45RA+ cells. Samples underwent the assay at deep level. Assay: immunoSEQ multiplex PCR; the TCRdb copy retains only in-frame clones and omits some. The data contain more than 550,000 clones, approximately 90% of them singletons. General study points: Memory subsets generally showed smaller estimated richness than naive subsets did.

Trimming removed 1 base from V and 4 bases from J, with 10 bases in between. The germline V gene encodes CDR1 SGHAT and CDR2 FQNNGV. This CDR3 is 14 amino acids long. The receptor was isolated from a man in his thirties or forties in good health. Input material: naive CD8+ T cells sorted from blood. This chain uses TRBV11-2 with TRBJ1-2, with D tentatively TRBD1 (5 bases). For the CDR3, the DNA is TGTGCCAGCAGCTTAGCCAGTGGGGGCTATGGCTACACCTTC. It is translated as CASSLASGGYGYTF.